Described below is a single T cell receptor beta chain sequence and its context. Its target is not known. The sample comes from a study of PD-1 blockade in mismatch repair-deficient tumors. TCRdb's table, derived via immunoSEQ multiplex PCR, lists solely in-frame clones and lacks some. Found here are approximately 22,000 clones, roughly 86% of them singletons; the top ten hold under 20%. General study findings and limits: After pembrolizumab, tumor-resident clones rose rapidly, then generally contracted before radiologic responses.

The sequencing used peripheral blood, collected 2 weeks after starting pembrolizumab. This receptor was obtained from an adult with mismatch repair-deficient cancer.

CDR3 bases: TGTGCCAGCAGGACGGAACAGGGGGCATCACAGCCCCAGCATTTT. Amino acid sequence: CASRTEQGASQPQHF. The chain carries TRBV6-6 and TRBJ1-5, with 9 bases aligning to TRBD1. CDR3 length: 15 residues. Germline V gene sequence: CDR1 MNHNY, CDR2 SVGAGI (reference sequence). The trim removed 6 bases at V and 7 bases at J, leaving 10 bases unmatched.